The clone carrying this TCR beta chain was counted a single time. This specimen comes from a study of blood T cell repertoires in COVID-19. Background on the study: In each case, the material was cDNA or gDNA derived from T cells, B-cell-depleted T cells, or PBMCs.

Trimming removed 6 bases from V and 3 bases from J, with 11 bases in between. The CDR3 length is 13 residues. Germline V gives CDR1 MGHDK, CDR2 SYGVNS. The method was immunoSEQ multiplex PCR; TCRdb's version includes in-frame clones alone and lacks a portion of them. Of hundreds of thousands of clones listed, roughly four fifths are singletons. The sequence was collected from a man aged 30 to 45 with acute COVID-19. The rearrangement uses TRBV25-1 and TRBJ1-2; D is undetermined. The source material was PBMCs or T cells enriched from blood (not recorded which). The DNA for the CDR3 is TGTGCCAGCAGCCAGGACTTTGACTATGGCTACACCTTC. It is translated as CASSQDFDYGYTF.